Listed below are T cell receptor beta chains from one sample, sequenced in a study of Graves' ophthalmopathy and Graves' hyperthyroidism. Via MiXCR, TCRdb re-called the multiplex PCR reads, giving one row per CDR3 protein. The data contain 150,000 to 200,000 distinct CDR3 sequences, 30% to 45% of them seen just once; the ten biggest clones take up approximately 5.5%. Input material: peripheral blood. These receptors were taken from a middle-aged woman with Graves' ophthalmopathy. Both conserved end residues are part of each CDR3. The D gene is left open where the match is weak. A row's size may be missing; if present it is once, few, many or a size class.

clone_size | j_call | cdr3_length | v_call | d_call | cdr3_nt | cdr3_aa
many | TRBJ1-5 | 15 | TRBV6-5 | TRBD1 | TGTGCCAGCAGTCACAGGGGCGGGAGCAATCAGCCCCAGCATTTT | CASSHRGGSNQPQHF
NA | TRBJ1-5 | 16 | TRBV2 | NA | TGTGCCAGCAGTGATCTCGGGGGGGACGTTCGGCAGCCCCAGCATTTT | CASSDLGGDVRQPQHF
many | TRBJ2-7 | 11 | TRBV20-1 | NA | TGCAGTGCTAGGGACAGCTACGAGCAGTACTTC | CSARDSYEQYF
NA | TRBJ2-7 | 13 | TRBV7-9 | NA | TGTGCCAGCAGCTTAGCCAGGTCCTACGAGCAGTACTTC | CASSLARSYEQYF
NA | TRBJ2-7 | 15 | TRBV6-2/TRBV6-3 | NA | TGTGCCAGCAGTTACGCCTCGAGCGGAACCTACGAGCAGTACTTC | CASSYASSGTYEQYF
many | TRBJ2-2 | 17 | TRBV27 | NA | TGTGCCAGCAGTTTGAACGGCCCGGGCGGGTTAGTTGGGGAGCTGTTTTTT | CASSLNGPGGLVGELFF
NA | TRBJ1-1 | 14 | TRBV6-1 | NA | TGTGCCAGCAGTGAGCGGGACCAAGGAACTGAAGCTTTCTTT | CASSERDQGTEAFF
many | TRBJ2-7 | 13 | TRBV27 | TRBD1 | TGTGCCAGCAGATCGGACAGGGGATACGAGCAGTACTTC | CASRSDRGYEQYF
NA | TRBJ1-1 | 13 | TRBV6-1 | NA | TGTGCCAGCAGTCCCAACTATGCTAAAGGAGCTTTCTTT | CASSPNYAKGAFF
once | TRBJ1-1 | 14 | TRBV27 | NA | TGTGCCAGCAGTTCAGGGGTCACGAACACTGAAGCTTTCTTT | CASSSGVTNTEAFF
many | TRBJ1-1 | 14 | TRBV12-3/TRBV12-4 | NA | TGTGCCAGCAGTCTCCCACAGGAGAACACTGAAGCTTTCTTT | CASSLPQENTEAFF
NA | TRBJ1-1 | 13 | TRBV12-3/TRBV12-4 | NA | TGTGCCAGCAGTCCTCCAGTTCACACTGAAGCTTTCTTT | CASSPPVHTEAFF
NA | TRBJ2-5 | 18 | TRBV28 | TRBD2 | TGTGCCAGCAGCCCGGGTTTAGCTGCGGGAGGGTACCAAGAGACCCAGTACTTC | CASSPGLAAGGYQETQYF
NA | TRBJ2-7 | 14 | TRBV7-2 | NA | TGTGCCAGCAGCTACCGGGACGGGTCCTACGAGCAGTACTTC | CASSYRDGSYEQYF
many | TRBJ2-5 | 14 | TRBV28 | NA | TGTGCCAGCATCCTGAACAGGGCCCCAGGGACCCAGTACTTC | CASILNRAPGTQYF
few | TRBJ1-1 | 12 | TRBV19 | NA | TGTGCCAGTAAGACAGGAGGCACTGAAGCTTTCTTT | CASKTGGTEAFF
NA | TRBJ2-2 | 15 | TRBV10-3 | TRBD2 | TGTGCCTCCAAGGGGCTAGCGGCCTACACCGGGGAGCTGTTTTTT | CASKGLAAYTGELFF
many | TRBJ1-2 | 16 | TRBV20-1 | TRBD1 | TGCAGTGCTAGAGATGGGGACAGGGGGACAGTCTATGGCTACACCTTC | CSARDGDRGTVYGYTF
NA | TRBJ1-1 | 13 | TRBV20-1 | NA | TGCAGTGCTAGAGATTATGACCGACAGAAAGCTTTCTTT | CSARDYDRQKAFF
many | TRBJ1-1 | 14 | TRBV5-1 | NA | TGCGCCAGCAGCTTCACGGGGGTGATGACTGAAGCTTTCTTT | CASSFTGVMTEAFF
many | TRBJ1-6 | 15 | TRBV14 | NA | TGTGCCAGCAGCCAAGAGACACAGGGCCGATCACCCCTCCACTTT | CASSQETQGRSPLHF
NA | TRBJ1-1 | 16 | TRBV20-1 | NA | TGCAGTGCTAGAGATAGCGGGTTGGGGGATGTCACTGAAGCTTTCTTT | CSARDSGLGDVTEAFF
NA | TRBJ2-6 | 18 | TRBV4-2 | TRBD1 | TGTGCCAGCAGCCAATGGGACAGGGGCTCCTCTGGGGCCAACGTCCTGACTTTC | CASSQWDRGSSGANVLTF
NA | TRBJ1-1 | 15 | TRBV30 | TRBD1 | TGTGCCTGGGACAACGGACAGGGACCGCGGACTGAAGCTTTCTTT | CAWDNGQGPRTEAFF
many | TRBJ2-7 | 11 | TRBV19 | TRBD2 | TGTGCCAGCGGGACTACCTACGAGCAGTACTTC | CASGTTYEQYF
many | TRBJ2-5 | 16 | TRBV28 | NA | TGTGCCAGCAGTTCTCCCTCGATCCTGGGGTGGAAGACCCAGTACTTC | CASSSPSILGWKTQYF
many | TRBJ2-7 | 13 | TRBV6-6 | NA | TGTGCCAGCAGCCAACAGGTTCCCTACGAGCAGTACTTC | CASSQQVPYEQYF
NA | TRBJ2-7 | 14 | TRBV6-2/TRBV6-3 | NA | TGTGCCAGCAGTTACAGTGGCAGGACCTACGAGCAGTACTTC | CASSYSGRTYEQYF
NA | TRBJ2-7 | 17 | TRBV6-2/TRBV6-3 | NA | TGTGCCAGCAGTTACCCCGCGGGGCAGGTCCTCTCCTACGAGCAGTACTTC | CASSYPAGQVLSYEQYF
many | TRBJ1-2 | 14 | TRBV9 | TRBD1 | TGTGCCAGCAGCCAAAACAGGGGGCGGGGTGGCTACACCTTC | CASSQNRGRGGYTF